The 13 T cell receptor beta chains in this list originate from one sample, sequenced in a study of neurological immune-mediated disorders. One entry per CDR3 protein results from TCRdb running MiXCR on the 5' RACE reads. The table records approximately 70,000 distinct CDR3 sequences, 10% of them present only once. Time point denoted: longitudinal time-point 1 (baseline). What was sequenced was PBMCs. These TCRs come from a young man in good health.

This clonotype was recorded at least ten times. This rearrangement joins TRBV5-1 to TRBJ2-1; 9 bases fit TRBD2. V was clipped by 1 base and J by 2 bases; unmatched bases: 10. The V gene's germline CDR1 is SGHRS and CDR2 YFSETQ. This CDR3 region has 18 residues. CDR3 protein: CASSLQPSGKTPYNEQFF. The CDR3 nucleotides read TGCGCCAGCAGCTTGCAGCCTAGCGGGAAGACCCCCTACAATGAGCAGTTCTTC.

Ten or more counts support this clonotype. V gene TRBV4-1 combines with J gene TRBJ1-4; 8 bases are shared with TRBD1. V lost 5 bases and J lost 3; bases outside the gene matches: 2. Germline values: CDR1 MGHRA, CDR2 YSYEKL. This CDR3 has 14 residues. The CDR3 nucleotides are TGCGCCAGCAGCACGGACAGGGCTAATGAAAAACTGTTTTTT. Its translation: CASSTDRANEKLFF.

There are many counts of this clonotype. The V and J genes are TRBV6-4 and TRBJ2-2; D perhaps matches TRBD2 (6 bases). Germline loops: CDR1 MRHNA, CDR2 SNTAGT. Trimming removed 5 bases from V and 0 bases from J, with 7 bases in between. The CDR3 has 14 amino acids. CDR3 sequence: CASSPGANTGELFF. As DNA, the CDR3 is TGTGCCAGCAGTCCGGGAGCGAACACCGGGGAGCTGTTTTTT.

The V and J genes are TRBV20-1 and TRBJ2-1; 11 bases align to TRBD2. The trim removed 0 bases at V and 4 bases at J, leaving 8 bases unmatched. Looked up from germline, CDR1 is DFQATT and CDR2 is SNEGSKA (reference sequence). The CDR3 extends over 17 amino acids. The CDR3 bases are TGCAGTGCTAGAGATGCCTTGGGACTAGCGGTTTACAATGAGCAGTTCTTC. As protein: CSARDALGLAVYNEQFF.

This clonotype was recorded at least ten times. The V call is TRBV20-1, the J call TRBJ1-5; perhaps TRBD1 as D (5 bases). The CDR3 runs to 15 residues. V was pared by 5 bases and J by 0 bases, with 14 bases between. Germline loops: CDR1 DFQATT, CDR2 SNEGSKA (reference sequence). The CDR3 sequence is CSAPRRGYSNQPQHF. In DNA, the CDR3 is TGCAGTGCTCCCAGACGGGGGTATAGCAATCAGCCCCAGCATTTT.

In this sample, this clonotype turned up many times. The rearrangement uses TRBV2 and TRBJ2-3; D remains unclear. V lost 7 bases, J lost 1 base, and 6 bases lay in between. The CDR3 has 12 amino acids. Looked up from germline, CDR1 is SNHLY and CDR2 is FYNNEI. The CDR3 sequence is CASNPGTDTQYF. The CDR3 nucleotides read TGTGCCAGCAACCCCGGCACAGATACGCAGTATTTT.

This clonotype was detected many times. This chain connects TRBV10-1 to TRBJ2-3; possibly TRBD1 for D (6 bases). The CDR3 length is 13 residues. Trimming took 0 bases from V and 9 from J, leaving 10 bases between them. CDR1 WNHNN and CDR2 SYGVQD come from the germline V gene (reference sequence). The CDR3 bases are TGCGCCAGCAGTGAGTCATTGCAGGGGACGCAGTATTTT. As protein: CASSESLQGTQYF.

This clonotype was counted ten times or more. The chain links TRBV28 to TRBJ2-3; possible D gene TRBD1, 5 bases. Trimming stripped 5 bases from V and 1 base from J, with 10 bases between. The CDR3 length is 14 residues. Germline CDR1 reads MDHEN; CDR2 reads SYDVKM. The DNA for the CDR3 is TGTGCCAGCAGTCGGTTCAGGGGCACAGATACGCAGTATTTT. This gives the protein CASSRFRGTDTQYF. The whole variable domain, remainder taken from reference TRBV28 and TRBJ2-3, is DVKVTQSSRYLVKRTGEKVFLECVQDMDHENMFWYRQDPGLGLRLIYFSYDVKMKEKGDIPEGYSVSREKKERFSLILESASTNQTSMYLCASSRFRGTDTQYFGPGTRLTVL.

Worth noting for this clonotype: Just one base apart from a much larger clone, this may be a read error. V gene TRBV20-1 combines with J gene TRBJ2-5; 10 nucleotides line up with TRBD2. This CDR3 comprises 13 residues. From germline, CDR1 is DFQATT and CDR2 SNEGSKA (reference sequence). CDR3 bases: TGCAGTGCTGGACTAGCGGAGAAAGAGACCAAGTACTTC. Protein sequence: CSAGLAEKETKYF.

This clonotype was found many times. This sequence joins TRBV6-6 and TRBJ2-5, with D perhaps TRBD1 or TRBD2 (5 bases each). This CDR3 contains 15 residues. V lost 5 bases, J lost 2 bases, and 15 bases lay in between. Germline V gene data show CDR1 as MNHNY and CDR2 as SVGAGI (reference sequence). CDR3 amino acids: CASSGGPNHQETQYF. The DNA of the CDR3 is TGTGCCAGCAGTGGGGGACCAAACCATCAAGAGACCCAGTACTTC.

This clonotype was counted many times. The chain joins TRBV5-1 to TRBJ1-2; TRBD1 is a possible D gene (6 bases). The V end lost 1 base, the J end lost 4 bases, and 14 bases lay between the germline ends. The CDR3 runs to 15 residues. Per germline, CDR1 SGHRS and CDR2 YFSETQ. The chain's CDR3 is CASSLYGGALYGYTF. The CDR3 DNA follows: TGCGCCAGCAGCTTGTACGGGGGGGCTCTCTATGGCTACACCTTC.

Ten or more counts support this clonotype. V usage is TRBV20-1 and J usage is TRBJ2-7; D may be TRBD1 or TRBD2 (6 bases each). V gave up 6 bases and J gave up 1 base, with 16 bases separating them. Germline V gene data show CDR1 as DFQATT and CDR2 as SNEGSKA (reference sequence). The CDR3 length is 14 residues. The CDR3 loop is CSAARGGLSYEQYF. The CDR3 bases are TGCAGTGCCGCCAGAGGGGGACTTTCCTACGAGCAGTACTTC.

This clonotype was seen at least ten times. The gene calls are TRBV27 and TRBJ2-7; weak D call: TRBD2 (5 bases). Germline CDR1 reads MNHEY; CDR2 reads SMNVEV (reference sequence). Between the trimmed V and J ends, which lost 6 bases and 0 bases, there was a span of 12 bases. The CDR3 covers 14 residues. The CDR3 here is CASRRALISYEQYF. The CDR3 region has the DNA TGTGCCAGCAGGCGGGCTCTAATCTCCTACGAGCAGTACTTC.